Below are 31 T cell receptor beta chains sequenced from a single sample in a study of post-analysis software for immune sequencing data. Unique molecular identifiers tagged the TCR beta cDNA libraries. TCRdb used MiXCR to reprocess the PCR reads, holding one entry per CDR3 protein. This sample yields 650,000 to 900,000 distinct CDR3 sequences, of which under 60% are seen a single time; roughly 5% belongs to the top ten. Their antigens remain unidentified. Findings and limits, study-wide: Patients used about 5 TRBV segments, including TRBV5-6, TRBV5-1 and TRBV20-1, more often than controls.

Sample: blood. Receptor source: a girl between 5 and 17 years old with multiple sclerosis.

V and J are TRBV7-3 and TRBJ2-3; D remains unclear. The germline V gene encodes CDR1 SGHTA and CDR2 FQGTGA. V was trimmed by 2 bases and J by 1 base, leaving 7 bases between them. CDR3 length: 14 residues. In nucleotides, the CDR3 is TGTGCCAGCAGCTTAGCGAAGCGCACAGATACGCAGTATTTT. Its translation is CASSLAKRTDTQYF.

This clonotype was observed a handful of times. The chain uses TRBV6-6 and TRBJ1-5, with 10 nucleotides matching TRBD1. The V and J ends lost 2 bases and 4 bases, in that order; junction bases with no gene match: 5. CDR1 and CDR2 from the germline V gene are MNHNY and SVGAGI (reference sequence). The CDR3 is made up of 16 amino acids. The CDR3 is CASSYPGQGPNQPQHF. DNA for the CDR3: TGTGCCAGCAGTTACCCGGGACAGGGGCCTAATCAGCCCCAGCATTTT.

In this sample, this clonotype turned up a few times. The rearrangement links TRBV11-2 to TRBJ1-2, with 7 bases matching TRBD1. Unmatched junction bases numbered 11, after V lost 1 base and J lost 0 bases. Per germline, CDR1 SGHAT and CDR2 FQNNGV. This CDR3 is built from 18 residues. CDR3 residues: CASSLAPGQRPTNYGYTF. CDR3 nucleotides: TGTGCCAGCAGCTTAGCGCCGGGACAGCGACCAACTAACTATGGCTACACCTTC.

The chain uses TRBV6-1 and TRBJ1-2; D is undetermined. The V gene's germline CDR1 is MNHNS and CDR2 SASEGT. Trimming left V 0 bases short and J 4 bases short, with 9 bases between. This CDR3 is built from 14 residues. This chain's CDR3 is CASSEALQPYGYTF. CDR3 sequence (DNA): TGTGCCAGCAGTGAAGCATTACAGCCCTATGGCTACACCTTC.

The V and J genes are TRBV20-1 and TRBJ2-3; D is unclear. This CDR3 has 14 residues. The V end was cut by 3 bases, the J end by 3 bases, with 13 bases between. Germline values: CDR1 DFQATT, CDR2 SNEGSKA (reference sequence). CDR3 in DNA: TGCAGTGCTAGTCCCCTGCCACTGACAGATACGCAGTATTTT. This translates into CSASPLPLTDTQYF.

The sample holds many counts of this clonotype. This chain links TRBV25-1 with TRBJ2-5; D tentatively reads TRBD1 or TRBD2 (6 bases each). Trimming shortened V by 0 bases and J by 5 bases, and 19 bases separated the two germline ends. The CDR3 spans 17 residues. From germline, CDR1 is MGHDK and CDR2 SYGVNS. For the CDR3, the DNA is TGTGCCAGCAGTGAATATGGAGACCGCACAGGGAGGGAGACCCAGTACTTC. Protein sequence: CASSEYGDRTGRETQYF.

This clonotype was seen only a few times. The chain joins TRBV4-1 to TRBJ1-6; the D gene is possibly TRBD1 (5 bases). The CDR3 is made up of 14 amino acids. CDR1 is MGHRA and CDR2 is YSYEKL in the germline V gene. The germline V and J ends were trimmed by 0 bases and 9 bases, with 9 bases remaining between them. CDR3 region: CASSQDQGLSPLHF. CDR3 DNA sequence: TGCGCCAGCAGCCAAGACCAGGGTCTTTCACCCCTCCACTTT.

The chain recombines TRBV28 with TRBJ2-7; 10 bases line up with TRBD1. The V segment lost 9 bases and the J segment 4 bases; nucleotides outside the gene matches: 9. Germline CDR1 and CDR2: MDHEN and SYDVKM. The length of the CDR3 is 14 residues. CDR3 protein: CASPHRQGAYEQYF. The CDR3 DNA reads as TGTGCCAGTCCTCATAGACAGGGGGCTTACGAGCAGTACTTC. Together with reference TRBV28 and TRBJ2-7, the CDR3 gives the full variable domain: DVKVTQSSRYLVKRTGEKVFLECVQDMDHENMFWYRQDPGLGLRLIYFSYDVKMKEKGDIPEGYSVSREKKERFSLILESASTNQTSMYLCASPHRQGAYEQYFGPGTRLTVT.

This clonotype was observed a handful of times. This chain uses TRBV2 with TRBJ1-5; D not resolved. Trimming left V 6 bases short and J 7 bases short, with 19 bases between. This CDR3 spans 15 amino acids. From germline, CDR1 is SNHLY and CDR2 FYNNEI. This CDR3 is CASSPRTDGAQPQHF. CDR3 DNA sequence: TGTGCCAGCAGCCCCAGGACCGACGGAGCCCAGCCCCAGCATTTT.

The table lists this clonotype with a few counts. The chain recombines TRBV25-1 with TRBJ2-4; possibly TRBD2 for D (5 bases). Judging by the DNA end, TRBJ2-7 fits better; the J call may be wrong. The CDR3 has 14 residues. Looked up from germline, CDR1 is MGHDK and CDR2 is SYGVNS. The CDR3 sequence: CASSGLSLDYEQYF. The CDR3 DNA reads as TGTGCCAGCAGTGGTCTGTCACTAGACTACGAGCAGTACTTC.

This chain uses TRBV5-1 with TRBJ1-4; perhaps TRBD1 as D (5 bases). Germline assignment: CDR1 SGHRS and CDR2 YFSETQ. Trimming removed 1 base at V and 5 bases at J, with 12 bases between. The CDR3 consists of 15 residues. For the CDR3, the DNA is TGCGCCAGCAGCTTGTGGGGGAACACCAATGAAAAACTGTTTTTT. Its translation: CASSLWGNTNEKLFF.

The V gene is TRBV25-1, the J gene TRBJ2-7, with TRBD2 matching 8 bases. The J call may be incorrect, as the DNA end agrees better with TRBJ2-5. The length of the CDR3 is 15 residues. Germline CDR1 MGHDK, CDR2 SYGVNS. The CDR3 reads CASSEIGAGGETQYF. DNA for the CDR3: TGTGCCAGCAGTGAAATCGGGGCGGGAGGAGAGACCCAGTACTTC.

This sequence joins TRBV5-1 and TRBJ2-5, with unresolved D. Trimming left V 2 bases short and J 0 bases short, with 11 bases between. The CDR3 is made up of 15 amino acids. Germline values: CDR1 SGHRS, CDR2 YFSETQ. The CDR3 protein is CASSFLGGDQETQYF. The CDR3 region has the DNA TGCGCCAGCAGCTTTTTGGGCGGAGACCAAGAGACCCAGTACTTC.

The chain carries TRBV15 and TRBJ2-1; D unresolved. V shed 3 bases and J shed 3 bases, with 12 bases lying between them. The CDR3 has 15 amino acids. In germline, CDR1 is LNHNV, CDR2 YYDKDF (reference sequence). CDR3 in DNA: TGTGCCACCAGCAGGCGATCAGGTGGCTACAATGAGCAGTTCTTC. Protein product: CATSRRSGGYNEQFF.

J is TRBJ1-2 and V is TRBV28; D unresolved. Germline CDR1 MDHEN, CDR2 SYDVKM. This CDR3 region has 12 residues. Trimming removed 3 bases from V and 6 bases from J, with 8 bases in between. The CDR3 spells CASSFFQDGYTF. The CDR3 coding sequence is TGTGCCAGCAGTTTCTTCCAGGATGGCTACACCTTC.

Only a few counts were recorded for this clonotype. The CDR3 nucleotides read TGTGCCAGCGGGTTGGAGGTGGCGGTGTGGAATGAGCAGTTCTTC. This codes for CASGLEVAVWNEQFF. The rearrangement links TRBV7-6 to TRBJ2-1; tentative D call: TRBD2 (5 bases). This CDR3 is built from 15 residues. Germline V gives CDR1 SGHVS, CDR2 FNYEAQ. Trimming pared 8 bases from V and 7 bases from J, leaving 21 bases between. The full variable domain, completed using reference TRBV7-6 and TRBJ2-1, is GAGVSQSPRYKVTKRGQDVALRCDPISGHVSLYWYRQALGQGPEFLTYFNYEAQQDKSGLPNDRFSAERPEGSISTLTIQRTEQRDSAMYRCASGLEVAVWNEQFFGPGTRLTVL.

This chain joins TRBV3-1 and TRBJ2-1; 7 bases match TRBD2. This CDR3 spans 14 amino acids. Trimming took 0 bases from V and 7 from J; bases not matched to a gene: 3. Germline V gene data show CDR1 as LGHDT and CDR2 as YNNKEL (reference sequence). The CDR3 loop is CASSQEVGRNEQFF. In nucleotides, the CDR3 is TGTGCCAGCAGCCAAGAGGTCGGGAGGAATGAGCAGTTCTTC.

The gene calls are TRBV25-1 and TRBJ1-2, with 10 bases matching TRBD1. This CDR3 contains 13 residues. The germline CDR1 and CDR2 sequences are MGHDK and SYGVNS. Losses at the gene ends were 4 bases for V and 8 bases for J; bases not matched to a gene: 4. The CDR3 coding sequence is TGTGCCAGCAGTGGGGACAGGGGAAAAGGCTACACCTTC. It specifies CASSGDRGKGYTF.

The chain uses TRBV5-1 and TRBJ2-1, with TRBD2 identical over 8 bases. V gave up 1 base and J gave up 8 bases; unmatched junction bases: 5. The CDR3 has 14 residues. Germline V CDR1 and CDR2: SGHRS, YFSETQ. The CDR3 nucleotides read TGCGCCAGCAGCTTGAGCGGGAGTATCGATGAGCAGTTCTTC. This encodes CASSLSGSIDEQFF.

The V call is TRBV12-5, the J call TRBJ2-7; 9 positions match TRBD1. Per germline, CDR1 LGHNT and CDR2 FRNRAP. V was pared by 6 bases and J by 2 bases, with 11 bases of the junction left unmatched. The CDR3 covers 16 residues. In DNA, the CDR3 is TGTGCTAGTGGCTCCTCGGGACAGGGATTTCCCTACGAGCAGTACTTC. This codes for CASGSSGQGFPYEQYF.

This clonotype has just a few counts. The chain is built from TRBV28 and TRBJ2-7; D may be TRBD1 or TRBD2 (5 bases each). In germline, CDR1 is MDHEN, CDR2 SYDVKM. V was pared by 5 bases and J by 0 bases, with 14 bases between. This CDR3 has 15 amino acids. CDR3: CASSTSGTDSYEQYF. The CDR3 nucleotides read TGTGCCAGCAGTACATCCGGGACGGACTCCTACGAGCAGTACTTC.

This chain joins TRBV10-3 and TRBJ2-5; D unresolved. The V end was cut by 2 bases, the J end by 2 bases, with 6 bases between. The CDR3 is 13 residues long. Germline CDR1 is ENHRY and CDR2 is SYGVKD. For the CDR3, the DNA is TGTGCCATCAGTGAGCCTGTTCAAGAGACCCAGTACTTC. This translates into CAISEPVQETQYF.

This clonotype was detected only once. The V call is TRBV30, the J call TRBJ2-7; 8 bases fit TRBD2. The CDR3 totals 14 residues. In germline, CDR1 is GTSNPN, CDR2 SVGIG (reference sequence). J lost 4 bases, V lost 4 bases, and 9 bases had no gene match. CDR3 loop: CAWNDGRAGYEQYF. CDR3 nucleotides: TGTGCCTGGAATGACGGGAGGGCCGGATACGAGCAGTACTTC.

This clonotype was detected once. The chain couples TRBV6-2 or TRBV6-3 to TRBJ2-7, with 9 nucleotides matching TRBD2. V lost 7 bases and J lost 3; bases outside the gene matches: 10. The CDR3 is made up of 15 amino acids. The germline CDR1 and CDR2 sequences are MNHEY and SVGEGT. The DNA for the CDR3 is TGTGCCAGCAATATGGGTAGCGGGAGTATCTACGAGCAGTACTTC. Translating it yields CASNMGSGSIYEQYF.

V and J are TRBV6-5 and TRBJ2-3; 14 bases fit TRBD2. CDR3 length: 18 residues. V shed 4 bases, J shed 0 bases, and the junction held 6 bases outside the gene matches. Germline assignment: CDR1 MNHEY and CDR2 SVGAGI. Here the CDR3 reads CASSSGTSGSWSTDTQYF. In nucleotides, the CDR3 is TGTGCCAGCAGTTCCGGGACTAGCGGGAGCTGGAGCACAGATACGCAGTATTTT.

This chain uses TRBV3-1 with TRBJ2-4; TRBD2 agrees at 12 bases. The J call is uncertain, as TRBJ2-5 better fits the DNA end. Looked up from germline, CDR1 is LGHDT and CDR2 is YNNKEL (reference sequence). CDR3 length: 17 residues. CDR3 residues: CASSQASLAGGRETQYF. The CDR3 coding sequence is TGTGCCAGCAGCCAAGCCTCGCTAGCGGGAGGGAGAGAGACCCAGTACTTC.

The J gene is TRBJ2-7, the V gene TRBV6-6; possible D gene TRBD1, 7 bases. The CDR3 loop spans 15 amino acids. The germline V gene encodes CDR1 MNHNY and CDR2 SVGAGI (reference sequence). V dropped 5 bases and J dropped 1 base, with 15 bases sitting between them. The DNA of the CDR3 is TGTGCCAGCAGTCCAGGGGGGAGGAGGTCCTACGAGCAGTACTTC. Protein: CASSPGGRRSYEQYF.

This chain connects TRBV20-1 to TRBJ1-4, with 8 positions matching TRBD1. This CDR3 is built from 15 residues. Germline V gives CDR1 DFQATT, CDR2 SNEGSKA (reference sequence). Trimming at V came to 1 base and at J to 5 bases, leaving 6 bases not matched to a gene. The CDR3, as DNA: TGCAGTGCTAGAGTTCTGGGACAGGCGAATGAAAAACTGTTTTTT. It translates to CSARVLGQANEKLFF.

The chain employs TRBV29-1 and TRBJ2-3; tentatively, D is TRBD1 or TRBD2 (6 bases each). This CDR3 is built from 15 residues. Trimming pared 3 bases from V and 4 bases from J, leaving 17 bases between. CDR1 is SQVTM, CDR2 ANQGSEA, per germline. CDR3 residues: CSVDFQTGGADTQYF. The CDR3 DNA reads TGCAGCGTTGACTTCCAGACAGGAGGGGCAGATACGCAGTATTTT.

The chain carries TRBV20-1 and TRBJ1-2, with D possibly matching TRBD1 (5 bases). Germline loops: CDR1 DFQATT, CDR2 SNEGSKA (reference sequence). The CDR3 sequence is 13 residues long. The V gene lost 6 bases and the J gene lost 1 base, with 12 bases spanning the gap. The CDR3 region is CSAEWDYNYGYTF. CDR3 DNA: TGCAGTGCGGAGTGGGACTATAACTATGGCTACACCTTC.

This clonotype has just a few counts. V and J are TRBV20-1 and TRBJ2-1; 11 nucleotides agree with TRBD2. Looked up from germline, CDR1 is DFQATT and CDR2 is SNEGSKA (reference sequence). With V trimmed by 5 bases and J by 6 bases, 12 bases remained unmatched. The CDR3 has 16 residues. The CDR3 is CSAGGLAAQGGNEQFF. The CDR3 DNA reads as TGCAGTGCTGGGGGACTAGCGGCACAAGGGGGCAATGAGCAGTTCTTC.